A single sample is the source of the 27 T cell receptor beta chains below, sequenced in a study of blood T cell repertoires in COVID-19. Assay: immunoSEQ multiplex PCR; the TCRdb copy retains only in-frame clones and omits some. The sample includes 250,000 to 300,000 clones, 70% to 90% seen only once; the top ten take approximately 4%. Sequencing input: peripheral blood. The receptors were gathered from a man younger than 35 with active or convalescent COVID-19.

The chain combines TRBV11-2 with TRBJ1-6, with 9 bases that match TRBD1. The J segment lost 10 bases and the V segment lost 4 bases, leaving 8 bases of the junction unmatched. The CDR3 spans 15 residues. Looked up from germline, CDR1 is SGHAT and CDR2 is FQNNGV. CDR3 nucleotide sequence: TGTGCCAGCAGCTCCTTACAGGGGGCGGAATCACCCCTCCACTTT. It yields the protein CASSSLQGAESPLHF.

The J gene is TRBJ2-1, the V gene TRBV9; D is possibly TRBD1 (5 bases). The V and J ends lost 3 bases and 10 bases respectively, with 14 bases between them. This CDR3 is built from 13 residues. The germline V gene has CDR1 SGDLS and CDR2 YYNGEE. In DNA form, the CDR3 reads TGTGCCAGCAGCGACGTAAGGGGCAGGGAGCAGTTCTTC. This encodes CASSDVRGREQFF.

This sequence joins TRBV3-1 (or the pseudogene TRBV3-2) and TRBJ2-2; 8 bases line up with TRBD2. The germline CDR1 and CDR2 sequences are LGHDT and YNNKEL (reference sequence). Unmatched junction bases numbered 9, after V lost 5 bases and J lost 4 bases. The CDR3 is 16 residues long. CDR3 nucleotides: TGTGCCAGCAGCAAAGCGTCTAGCGGGCTCACCGGGGAGCTGTTTTTT. Its protein is CASSKASSGLTGELFF.

This rearrangement joins TRBV28 to TRBJ1-5; tentative D call: TRBD1 (5 bases). CDR3 size: 16 residues. V shed 3 bases and J shed 0 bases, with 12 bases lying between them. The germline V gene has CDR1 MDHEN and CDR2 SYDVKM. This chain's CDR3 is CASSFDRLYSNQPQHF. In DNA form, the CDR3 reads TGTGCCAGCAGTTTTGACAGACTTTATAGCAATCAGCCCCAGCATTTT.

This clone was observed once. V and J are TRBV5-5 and TRBJ1-5; 8 bases agree with TRBD1. There are 14 residues in the CDR3. Trimming at V came to 6 bases and at J to 4 bases, leaving 6 bases not matched to a gene. Per germline, CDR1 SGHKS and CDR2 YYEKEE (reference sequence). The CDR3 nucleotides read TGTGCCAGCACCGCAGGGGGCGAGAATCAGCCCCAGCATTTT. As protein: CASTAGGENQPQHF.

This clone occurred once. V gene TRBV14 combines with J gene TRBJ1-2, with a tentative D call TRBD1 (5 bases). Germline-derived CDR1 and CDR2 are SGHDN and FVKESK. The V end lost 9 bases, the J end lost 8 bases, and 16 bases lay between the germline ends. The CDR3 spans 12 residues. The DNA of the CDR3 is TGTGCCAGTAGGTCTGGGGGAGGCGGCTACACCTTC. Protein: CASRSGGGGYTF.

The rearrangement links TRBV20-1 to TRBJ1-5; a possible D gene is TRBD1 (6 bases). The CDR3 has 13 amino acids. Germline V CDR1 and CDR2: DFQATT, SNEGSKA (reference sequence). Trimming shortened V by 3 bases and J by 4 bases, and 10 bases separated the two germline ends. The CDR3 DNA follows: TGCAGTGCTAGTACAGGGCCTAATCAGCCCCAGCATTTT. Its translation: CSASTGPNQPQHF.

The chain is built from TRBV4-1 and TRBJ1-6; 8 bases fit TRBD1. Germline-derived CDR1 and CDR2 are MGHRA and YSYEKL. The CDR3 consists of 16 residues. Unmatched junction bases numbered 6, after V lost 8 bases and J lost 0 bases. The DNA of the CDR3 is TGCGCCAGCCGGGGACAGGCCAGCTCCTATAATTCACCCCTCCACTTT. This codes for CASRGQASSYNSPLHF.

The rearrangement uses TRBV7-2 and TRBJ1-6; 7 bases fit TRBD1. J lost 14 bases, V lost 2 bases, and 9 bases had no gene match. CDR1 is SGHTA, CDR2 FQGNSA, per germline. The CDR3 runs to 14 residues. CDR3 bases: TGTGCCAGCAGCTTACGGACAGCCCAGGGGGCCCTCCACTTT. Its translation: CASSLRTAQGALHF.

The J gene is TRBJ2-5, the V gene TRBV6-2 or TRBV6-3, with D perhaps matching TRBD2 (5 bases). The germline V gene has CDR1 MNHEY and CDR2 SVGEGT. Between the trimmed V and J ends, which lost 4 bases and 4 bases, there was a span of 16 bases. The CDR3 has 15 residues. This CDR3 is CASSSHPGKGETQYF. The CDR3 DNA sequence: TGTGCCAGCAGTTCCCATCCGGGGAAGGGAGAGACCCAGTACTTC.

CDR3: CARGQPSTDTQYF. For the CDR3, the DNA is TGTGCCAGAGGACAGCCTAGCACAGATACGCAGTATTTT. The chain employs TRBV2 and TRBJ2-3, with a weak D call TRBD1 (6 bases). Germline CDR1 SNHLY, CDR2 FYNNEI. CDR3 size: 13 residues. Between the trimmed V and J ends, which lost 9 bases and 0 bases, there was a span of 10 bases.

The chain combines TRBV6-5 with TRBJ1-2, with 7 bases lining up with TRBD1. In germline, CDR1 is MNHEY, CDR2 SVGAGI. J lost 4 bases, V lost 2 bases, and 10 bases had no gene match. This CDR3 spans 16 amino acids. CDR3 amino acids: CASSYQAGTVSYGYTF. The CDR3 DNA reads as TGTGCCAGCAGTTACCAAGCCGGGACAGTATCCTATGGCTACACCTTC.

This sequence joins TRBV4-1 and TRBJ1-1; D may be TRBD1 (5 bases). V lost 0 bases, J lost 3 bases, and 17 bases lay in between. The CDR3 totals 17 residues. Germline assignment: CDR1 MGHRA and CDR2 YSYEKL. The chain's CDR3 is CASSQDWGLGTYTEAFF. The CDR3 region has the DNA TGCGCCAGCAGCCAAGATTGGGGATTAGGGACTTACACTGAAGCTTTCTTT.

This clone has more than one count but fewer than ten. The V and J genes are TRBV9 and TRBJ1-5; 7 nucleotides align to TRBD1. Germline V lookup: CDR1 SGDLS, CDR2 YYNGEE. V shed 4 bases, J shed 5 bases, and the junction held 12 bases outside the gene matches. CDR3 length equals 16 residues. CDR3 bases: TGTGCCAGCAGCTTCGACAGGGTGGTAGGCTATCAGCCCCAGCATTTT. Protein sequence: CASSFDRVVGYQPQHF.

CDR3 bases: TGTGCCAGCAGCTTGAGGGGGAACAGGGATAACCTTCAGCCCCAGCATTTT. This translates into CASSLRGNRDNLQPQHF. This chain connects TRBV5-5 to TRBJ1-5; maybe TRBD1 (6 bases). CDR1 is SGHKS and CDR2 is YYEKEE in the germline V gene (reference sequence). This CDR3 has 17 residues. The V end lost 1 base, the J end lost 6 bases, and 20 bases lay between the germline ends.

J is TRBJ2-7 and V is TRBV4-3; possible D gene TRBD2, 6 bases. CDR1 LGHNA and CDR2 YSLEER come from the germline V gene. The CDR3 length is 15 residues. The ends were cut back, 3 bases at V and 2 bases at J, with 14 bases in the middle. This CDR3 is CASSQNGGDAYEQYF. The CDR3 DNA follows: TGCGCCAGCAGCCAGAACGGGGGTGACGCCTACGAGCAGTACTTC.

A single count supports this clone. The rearrangement uses TRBV20-1 and TRBJ2-1, with 14 bases aligning to TRBD2. Germline V gene lookup returns CDR1 DFQATT and CDR2 SNEGSKA (reference sequence). V lost 3 bases and J lost 7; bases outside the gene matches: 11. This CDR3 contains 17 residues. The CDR3 nucleotides read TGCAGTGCTAGTATCCGTCCGGGACTAGCGGGAGTGAATGAGCAGTTCTTC. It translates to CSASIRPGLAGVNEQFF.

J is TRBJ1-1 and V is TRBV10-3; 7 nucleotides agree with TRBD1. The germline CDR1 and CDR2 sequences are ENHRY and SYGVKD. V was pared by 6 bases and J by 8 bases, with 3 bases of the junction left unmatched. There are 11 residues in the CDR3. CDR3 amino acids: CAISGQAEAFF. CDR3 in DNA: TGTGCCATCAGCGGACAGGCAGAAGCTTTCTTT.

This clone was recorded a few times. The chain carries TRBV18 and TRBJ1-1; D is perhaps TRBD1 (6 bases). The CDR3 is 13 residues long. CDR1 is KGHSH and CDR2 is LQKENI in the germline V gene. Trimming took 8 bases from V and 4 from J, leaving 14 bases between them. This chain's CDR3 is CASGITGITEAFF. The CDR3 DNA reads as TGTGCCAGCGGCATAACAGGGATCACTGAAGCTTTCTTT.

The chain links TRBV19 to TRBJ1-4; D might be TRBD1 (5 bases). Germline CDR1 is LNHDA and CDR2 is SQIVND (reference sequence). Deletions cut 11 bases from V and 13 bases from J, with 23 bases between. The CDR3 sequence is 13 residues long. CDR3 DNA: TGTGCCGTTGGTTGGGGCGGTCAAAGGGGACTGTTTTTT. This gives the protein CAVGWGGQRGLFF.

The J gene is TRBJ2-1, the V gene TRBV6-5; tentative D call: TRBD1 (5 bases). Germline values: CDR1 MNHEY, CDR2 SVGAGI. The CDR3 sequence is 13 residues long. V lost 0 bases and J 11 bases, leaving 11 bases between the germline ends. The CDR3 region has the DNA TGTGCCAGCAGTTACTCTCTGTCAGGGAAGCAGTTCTTC. Protein product: CASSYSLSGKQFF.

The chain carries TRBV28 and TRBJ1-4; 10 bases agree with TRBD1. The germline V gene has CDR1 MDHEN and CDR2 SYDVKM. The CDR3 contains 15 residues. Trimming took 2 bases from V and 8 from J; bases not matched to a gene: 5. The CDR3 nucleotides are TGTGCCAGCAGTTTAGCGGGACAGGGGTGGGAAAAACTGTTTTTT. Translated, it gives CASSLAGQGWEKLFF.

This chain links TRBV6-1 with TRBJ2-3; D perhaps matches TRBD2 (6 bases). CDR1 is MNHNS and CDR2 is SASEGT in the germline V gene. The ends were cut back, 2 bases at V and 2 bases at J, with 17 bases in the middle. The CDR3 runs to 17 residues. The CDR3 nucleotides are TGTGCCAGCAGTGAATGGGGGGACGGGGGATACACAGATACGCAGTATTTT. It is translated as CASSEWGDGGYTDTQYF.

This rearrangement joins TRBV18 to TRBJ2-7; the D gene is possibly TRBD1 (5 bases). There are 14 residues in the CDR3. The V end was cut by 6 bases, the J end by 0 bases, with 12 bases between. Per germline, CDR1 KGHSH and CDR2 LQKENI. The CDR3 sequence: CASSPRQSSYEQYF. CDR3 DNA: TGTGCCAGCTCCCCCCGACAGAGCTCCTACGAGCAGTACTTC.

The chain couples TRBV4-2 to TRBJ2-5; 7 bases map to TRBD1. The CDR3 has 16 residues. CDR1 LGHNA and CDR2 YNFKEQ come from the germline V gene. With 0 bases clipped from V and 4 bases from J, the junction kept 8 bases outside the gene matches. CDR3 sequence (DNA): TGTGCCAGCAGCCAAGAGGACAGGTTCGAGGGAGAGACCCAGTACTTC. Amino acid sequence: CASSQEDRFEGETQYF.

This clone was counted a few times. This chain links TRBV19 with TRBJ1-3; tentatively, D is TRBD1 (5 bases). With 6 bases removed from V and 2 bases from J, the gap between germline ends came to 11 bases. Germline V gene lookup returns CDR1 LNHDA and CDR2 SQIVND (reference sequence). The CDR3 consists of 14 residues. The CDR3 bases are TGTGCCAGTAGAACTCCAGGGACTGGAAACACCATATATTTT. It codes for CASRTPGTGNTIYF. Full variable domain (outside the CDR3, taken from reference TRBV19 and TRBJ1-3): DGGITQSPKYLFRKEGQNVTLSCEQNLNHDAMYWYRQDPGQGLRLIYYSQIVNDFQKGDIAEGYSVSREKKESFPLTVTSAQKNPTAFYLCASRTPGTGNTIYFGEGSWLTVV.

V is TRBV19 and J is TRBJ2-5; TRBD1 matches at 10 bases. This CDR3 has 16 residues. Germline V gives CDR1 LNHDA, CDR2 SQIVND (reference sequence). The J segment lost 5 bases and the V segment lost 1 base, leaving 7 bases of the junction unmatched. CDR3 loop: CASSIGGTGAWETQYF. As DNA, the CDR3 is TGTGCCAGTAGTATAGGCGGGACAGGGGCGTGGGAGACCCAGTACTTC.